A selection of T cell receptor beta chains follows, all from one sample in a study of T cells expressing NK-cell markers. TCRdb derives one entry per CDR3 protein from the 5' RACE reads, leaving out DNA. The data show around 180,000 distinct CDR3 sequences, and the top ten clones hold just over 20%. Source material: blood T cells: a sorted CD56 or NKG2C T cell subset, CD4+ or CD8+ T cells, or bulk PBMC T cells (not recorded which). The receptors were sampled from a man aged 18-69 years in good health. Both conserved end residues are part of each CDR3.

13 | TRBJ2-2 | TRBV29-1 | CSVRQGNTGELFF
15 | TRBJ2-1 | TRBV6-1 | CASTPSGGAFYEQFF
12 | TRBJ1-2 | TRBV2 | CASMGIRGGYTF
18 | TRBJ2-2 | TRBV6-5 | CASSYSRTEPSNTGELFF
14 | TRBJ2-2 | TRBV15 | CATEDRLRAGELFF
12 | TRBJ1-2 | TRBV12-3/TRBV12-4 | CASSWADYGYTF
14 | TRBJ1-6 | TRBV11-2 | CASSFNGNNSPLHF
15 | TRBJ2-1 | TRBV4-2 | CASSHSSGLTNEQFF
13 | TRBJ1-2 | TRBV23-1 | CASSQSRAYGYTF
17 | TRBJ2-1 | TRBV9 | CASSVKVAGVAYNEQFF
13 | TRBJ2-1 | TRBV4-1 | CASSQASSVEQFF
15 | TRBJ1-2 | TRBV5-1 | CASSLAVGSGYGYTF
16 | TRBJ1-5 | TRBV4-2 | CASSITRGWGNQPQHF
15 | TRBJ2-1 | TRBV9 | CASSFRAGTYNEQFF
12 | TRBJ2-1 | TRBV4-1 | CASSQEGNEQFF
17 | TRBJ2-1 | TRBV4-2 | CASSQGWASGLYNEQFF
14 | TRBJ1-2 | TRBV6-1 | CASSPARSNYGYTF
18 | TRBJ2-3 | TRBV7-3 | CASSLGSRGTGNADTQYF
14 | TRBJ2-3 | TRBV12-3/TRBV12-4 | CASDGTRDTDTQYF
17 | TRBJ1-6 | TRBV6-5 | CASSWRTEPAGNSPLHF
15 | TRBJ2-6 | TRBV10-3 | CASGGVVSGANVLTF
14 | TRBJ2-3 | TRBV27 | CASGTGGNTDTQYF
12 | TRBJ2-1 | TRBV12-3/TRBV12-4 | CASTSGHGEQFF
14 | TRBJ2-7 | TRBV20-1 | CSASASGAHYEQYF
16 | TRBJ1-3 | TRBV5-5 | CASSLRPTLSGNTIYF
15 | TRBJ2-1 | TRBV2 | CASTDSGRSYNEQFF
14 | TRBJ1-3 | TRBV20-1 | CSASGEDSGNTIYF
14 | TRBJ2-5 | TRBV12-3/TRBV12-4 | CASSPTGLAETQYF
16 | TRBJ2-7 | TRBV27 | CASSLGGTGLDYEQYF
14 | TRBJ2-7 | TRBV7-9 | CASSRGTEKYEQYF
15 | TRBJ2-2 | TRBV6-5 | CASSYSPDNTGELFF
15 | TRBJ2-1 | TRBV20-1 | CSARIGTSPPNEQFF
12 | TRBJ1-2 | TRBV2 | CASRFTDYGYTF
15 | TRBJ2-6 | TRBV20-1 | CSARDPGPGANVLTF
16 | TRBJ2-3 | TRBV12-3/TRBV12-4 | CASNHVAGEITDTQYF
15 | TRBJ2-5 | TRBV5-4 | CASSSSGGADWGQYF
15 | TRBJ2-7 | TRBV15 | CATSGDRGISYEQYF
19 | TRBJ2-3 | TRBV29-1 | CSVEGLFGLAGASTDTQYF
13 | TRBJ1-1 | TRBV2 | CARRVAGVTEAFF
16 | TRBJ2-7 | TRBV7-9 | CASSLPGSGGTYEQYF
12 | TRBJ1-1 | TRBV11-3 | CASSEGGPEAFF
17 | TRBJ2-7 | TRBV19 | CASSIGGPSRKIYEQYF
15 | TRBJ2-3 | TRBV5-1 | CASSSGGSQADTQYF
17 | TRBJ2-1 | TRBV5-1 | CASSSTPLAGEADEQFF
16 | TRBJ2-3 | TRBV20-1 | CSAQPMWRGGTDTQYF